What follows are 26 T cell receptor beta chains derived from one specimen sequenced in a study of T cells in Graves' hyperthyroidism and ophthalmopathy. The source material, RNA transcripts, was used to amplify TCR beta CDR3 regions. The TCR CDR3 first-round RT-PCR relied on the HTBI primer set. TCRdb called the multiplex PCR reads again in MiXCR, with one record for every CDR3 protein. The table records 550,000 to 600,000 distinct CDR3 sequences, roughly a sixth of them present only once. Specimen: blood. The source is a woman between 18 and 30 years old with Graves' hyperthyroidism.

The CDR3 DNA is TGTGCCAGCAGATTAGGGGGGGTTCGCGGTGGCTCTGGGGCCAACGTCCTGACTTTC. The encoded protein is CASRLGGVRGGSGANVLTF. The chain uses TRBV2 and TRBJ2-6; tentatively, D is TRBD2 (7 bases). Between the trimmed V and J ends, which lost 6 bases and 0 bases, there was a span of 21 bases. The CDR3 covers 19 residues. Germline lookup yields CDR1 SNHLY and CDR2 FYNNEI.

This clonotype has only a few counts. The V and J genes are TRBV19 and TRBJ2-5, with D hard to call. Germline values: CDR1 LNHDA, CDR2 SQIVND (reference sequence). CDR3 size: 14 residues. V lost 3 bases and J 2 bases, leaving 10 bases between the germline ends. CDR3 sequence: CASSISRNQETQYF. The CDR3, as DNA: TGTGCCAGTAGTATCAGTCGGAATCAAGAGACCCAGTACTTC. Variable domain in full (rest from reference TRBV19 and TRBJ2-5): DGGITQSPKYLFRKEGQNVTLSCEQNLNHDAMYWYRQDPGQGLRLIYYSQIVNDFQKGDIAEGYSVSREKKESFPLTVTSAQKNPTAFYLCASSISRNQETQYFGPGTRLLVL.

This clonotype was counted ten times or more. V and J are TRBV7-2 and TRBJ2-1; D perhaps matches TRBD2 (6 bases). Per germline, CDR1 SGHTA and CDR2 FQGNSA. This CDR3 comprises 16 residues. V lost 1 base and J 8 bases, leaving 18 bases between the germline ends. The CDR3 loop is CASSLGGFTSRDEQFF. CDR3 DNA: TGTGCCAGCAGCTTAGGGGGGTTCACTAGCAGGGATGAGCAGTTCTTC.

In its sample, this clonotype was seen a few times. CDR3 nucleotide sequence: TGTGCCAGCAGGACTACAGGGTTTAAGACCCAGTACTTC. Its translation is CASRTTGFKTQYF. The V gene is TRBV6-1, the J gene TRBJ2-5; D possibly corresponds to TRBD1 (6 bases). Germline assignment: CDR1 MNHNS and CDR2 SASEGT. The CDR3 is made up of 13 amino acids. Trimming shortened V by 6 bases and J by 6 bases, and 14 bases separated the two germline ends.

This clonotype was counted at least ten times. The rearrangement uses TRBV20-1 and TRBJ2-5; 12 bases match TRBD2. The junction had 7 bases not matched to a gene; V was cut back by 7 bases and J by 4 bases. The CDR3 has 14 residues. CDR1 is DFQATT, CDR2 SNEGSKA, per germline (reference sequence). The CDR3 reads CSGSGLAGSETQYF. Here the CDR3 DNA reads TGCAGTGGGTCAGGACTAGCGGGATCAGAGACCCAGTACTTC.

J is TRBJ1-5 and V is TRBV6-8, with D possibly matching TRBD1 (5 bases). The CDR3 has 16 residues. The V and J ends lost 6 bases and 0 bases respectively, with 15 bases between them. Germline loops: CDR1 MNHGY, CDR2 SAAAGT. DNA of the CDR3: TGTGCCAGCAGGTACGGGGCCGGGGATAGCAATCAGCCCCAGCATTTT. Translation gives CASRYGAGDSNQPQHF.

This clonotype was counted a few times. This chain links TRBV24-1 with TRBJ2-5; the match to TRBD2 covers 10 bases. The CDR3 is 16 amino acids. Trimming took 5 bases from V and 3 from J; bases not matched to a gene: 8. CDR1 is KGHDR, CDR2 SFDVKD, per germline. The CDR3 region has the DNA TGTGCCACCAGTGGTCCGACTAGCGGGTCGGAAGAGACCCAGTACTTC. Translating gives CATSGPTSGSEETQYF.

There are many counts of this clonotype. This chain links TRBV28 with TRBJ2-3; 8 nucleotides align to TRBD2. CDR1 MDHEN and CDR2 SYDVKM come from the germline V gene. V shed 4 bases and J 6 bases; nucleotides not matched to a gene: 9. This CDR3 spans 15 amino acids. The CDR3 DNA follows: TGTGCCAGCAGTTCTCCCGGGACTAGTGCTGATACGCAGTATTTT. Translating gives CASSSPGTSADTQYF.

The V and J genes are TRBV30 and TRBJ2-1, with 9 bases aligning to TRBD1. Germline assignment: CDR1 GTSNPN and CDR2 SVGIG (reference sequence). The CDR3 covers 14 residues. Trimming took 4 bases from V and 4 from J; bases not matched to a gene: 5. CDR3 nucleotide sequence: TGTGCCTGGAACCCGGGACAGGGTTACAATGAGCAGTTCTTC. This translates into CAWNPGQGYNEQFF.

This clonotype was observed many times. The rearrangement uses TRBV7-9 and TRBJ2-7, with D unresolved. This CDR3 is 14 amino acids long. V was trimmed by 3 bases and J by 3 bases, leaving 12 bases between them. Germline V gene lookup returns CDR1 SEHNR and CDR2 FQNEAQ (reference sequence). Here the CDR3 reads CASSFPQPYYEQYF. The CDR3 DNA reads TGTGCCAGCAGCTTCCCCCAGCCCTACTACGAGCAGTACTTC.

The gene calls are TRBV12-3 or TRBV12-4 and TRBJ2-5, with unresolved D. Trimming cost V 8 bases and J 2 bases, with 9 bases left between them. This CDR3 spans 12 amino acids. CDR3 protein: CASRRMQETQYF. In DNA form, the CDR3 reads TGTGCCAGCCGAAGGATGCAAGAGACCCAGTACTTC.

In its sample, this clonotype was seen many times. The J gene is TRBJ1-1, the V gene TRBV6-2 or TRBV6-3, with D unclear. The germline V gene has CDR1 MNHEY and CDR2 SVGEGT. The CDR3 consists of 14 residues. Deletions cut 2 bases from V and 0 bases from J, with 7 bases between. The CDR3 DNA reads as TGTGCCAGCAGTTACAGGGCTGTGAACACTGAAGCTTTCTTT. It codes for CASSYRAVNTEAFF.

The chain recombines TRBV6-1 with TRBJ2-3, with 14 bases fitting TRBD2. The CDR3 runs 16 residues. Germline loops: CDR1 MNHNS, CDR2 SASEGT. The V segment lost 6 bases and the J segment 5 bases; nucleotides outside the gene matches: 7. The CDR3 protein is CASRDGLAGGGDTQYF. In DNA form, the CDR3 reads TGTGCCAGCAGGGATGGACTAGCGGGGGGAGGAGATACGCAGTATTTT.

There are a few counts of this clonotype. CDR3: CSASLGTSAHNEQFF. The CDR3 region has the DNA TGCAGTGCTTCCCTTGGGACTAGCGCCCACAATGAGCAGTTCTTC. The rearrangement links TRBV20-1 to TRBJ2-1; 10 positions match TRBD2. Per germline, CDR1 DFQATT and CDR2 SNEGSKA (reference sequence). Germline trimming cut 5 bases from V and 5 bases from J; bases unmatched to any gene: 9. CDR3 length: 15 amino acids.

In its sample, this clonotype was seen many times. The chain uses TRBV20-1 and TRBJ2-7, with a tentative D call TRBD2 (5 bases). The CDR3 has 12 amino acids. Trimming pared 5 bases from V and 2 bases from J, leaving 10 bases between. The germline V gene encodes CDR1 DFQATT and CDR2 SNEGSKA (reference sequence). The CDR3 DNA follows: TGCAGTGCTGCGGACTTGACCTACGAGCAGTACTTC. Protein: CSAADLTYEQYF.

The rearrangement links TRBV12-3 or TRBV12-4 to TRBJ2-2; D is possibly TRBD1 (6 bases). The CDR3 has 16 amino acids. V was shortened by 5 bases and J by 4 bases, with 17 bases between the two germline ends. In nucleotides, the CDR3 is TGTGCCAGCAGTGCCGAACAGGGTAGTGGCACCGGGGAGCTGTTTTTT. Protein sequence: CASSAEQGSGTGELFF.

This clonotype was seen at least ten times. V and J are TRBV3-1 and TRBJ2-3; 9 nucleotides align to TRBD1. After removal of 5 bases from V and 0 bases from J, the junction contained 3 bases not matched to a gene. CDR1 LGHDT and CDR2 YNNKEL come from the germline V gene (reference sequence). CDR3 length: 15 amino acids. This CDR3 reads CASSAGQGSTDTQYF. The CDR3, as DNA: TGTGCCAGCAGCGCGGGACAGGGTAGCACAGATACGCAGTATTTT.

This clonotype was seen many times. This rearrangement joins TRBV5-6 to TRBJ2-7; D is perhaps TRBD2 (5 bases). CDR1 and CDR2 from the germline V gene are SGHDT and YYEEEE. The V end lost 2 bases, the J end lost 4 bases, and 10 bases lay between the germline ends. This CDR3 has 13 residues. In nucleotides, the CDR3 is TGTGCCAGCAGCTTTAGCGATCTTTACGAGCAGTACTTC. The encoded protein is CASSFSDLYEQYF.

A few counts support this clonotype. This sequence joins TRBV6-1 and TRBJ1-2; D might be TRBD1 (6 bases). Trimming shortened V by 2 bases and J by 4 bases, and 20 bases separated the two germline ends. The CDR3 sequence is 17 residues long. Germline V gene sequence: CDR1 MNHNS, CDR2 SASEGT. CDR3 amino acids: CASSELRGADKPYGYTF. CDR3 sequence (DNA): TGTGCCAGCAGTGAACTACGGGGGGCCGACAAACCCTATGGCTACACCTTC.

The sample holds many counts of this clonotype. This sequence joins TRBV7-8 and TRBJ2-1; 7 positions agree with TRBD1. This CDR3 contains 17 residues. After removal of 1 base from V and 8 bases from J, the junction contained 14 bases not matched to a gene. Germline V gene data show CDR1 as SGHVS and CDR2 as FQNEAQ. In DNA form, the CDR3 reads TGTGCCAGCAGCTTAGAAGCAGTGGGGACAGCGGCCGATGAGCAGTTCTTC. Translation: CASSLEAVGTAADEQFF.

This clonotype was seen ten or more times. The chain recombines TRBV28 with TRBJ2-1; D possibly uses TRBD1 or TRBD2 (5 bases each). Germline V gene sequence: CDR1 MDHEN, CDR2 SYDVKM. CDR3 length equals 15 residues. V was clipped by 5 bases and J by 6 bases, with 17 bases between them. In DNA form, the CDR3 reads TGTGCCAGCAGTCTTCCGGGACCCTCGGGCAATGAGCAGTTCTTC. Its translation: CASSLPGPSGNEQFF.

The chain links TRBV20-1 to TRBJ1-6; 7 bases are shared with TRBD1. The CDR3 is made up of 14 amino acids. The ends lost 0 bases at V and 8 bases at J; junction bases unmatched: 4. CDR1 and CDR2 from the germline V gene are DFQATT and SNEGSKA (reference sequence). The DNA for the CDR3 is TGCAGTGCTAGAGATTCAGGGGGGGATTCACCCCTCCACTTT. This sequence encodes CSARDSGGDSPLHF.

The chain couples TRBV14 to TRBJ2-1; D gene unclear. Trimming removed 0 bases at V and 3 bases at J, with 6 bases between. Germline V gives CDR1 SGHDN, CDR2 FVKESK. This CDR3 has 14 amino acids. CDR3 sequence: CASSQDQNYNEQFF. Here the CDR3 DNA reads TGTGCCAGCAGCCAAGATCAGAACTACAATGAGCAGTTCTTC.

Many counts were recorded for this clonotype. The gene calls are TRBV28 and TRBJ1-1, with D hard to call. This CDR3 region has 10 residues. Germline V CDR1 and CDR2: MDHEN, SYDVKM. The germline V and J ends were trimmed by 3 bases and 7 bases, with 3 bases remaining between them. The CDR3 sequence: CASSFGEAFF. The CDR3 bases are TGTGCCAGCAGTTTTGGTGAAGCTTTCTTT.

This clonotype was recorded a few times. J is TRBJ2-3 and V is TRBV10-3, with 12 bases matching TRBD2. The CDR3 consists of 17 residues. The germline V gene has CDR1 ENHRY and CDR2 SYGVKD. V lost 6 bases to trimming and J lost 3 bases; unmatched junction nucleotides: 10. The CDR3 nucleotides are TGTGCCATCAGCGGACTAGCGGGACCCCCGGGGACAGATACGCAGTATTTT. Translated: CAISGLAGPPGTDTQYF.

This clonotype was counted many times. The gene calls are TRBV5-1 and TRBJ2-3, with 7 bases aligning to TRBD2. The CDR3 length is 17 residues. CDR1 SGHRS and CDR2 YFSETQ come from the germline V gene. The V segment lost 0 bases and the J segment 2 bases; nucleotides outside the gene matches: 9. CDR3 amino acids: CASSLARLAAATDTQYF. The CDR3 region has the DNA TGCGCCAGCAGCTTGGCGCGTCTAGCGGCGGCCACAGATACGCAGTATTTT.